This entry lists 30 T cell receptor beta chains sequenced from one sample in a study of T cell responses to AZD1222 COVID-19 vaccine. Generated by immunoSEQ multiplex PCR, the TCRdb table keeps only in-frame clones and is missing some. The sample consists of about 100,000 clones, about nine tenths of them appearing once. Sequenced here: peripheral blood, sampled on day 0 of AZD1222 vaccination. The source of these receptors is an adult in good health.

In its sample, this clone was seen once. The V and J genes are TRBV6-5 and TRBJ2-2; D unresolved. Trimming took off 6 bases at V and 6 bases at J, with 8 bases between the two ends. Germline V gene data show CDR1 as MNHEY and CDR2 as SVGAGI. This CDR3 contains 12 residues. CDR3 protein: CASRVFAGELFF. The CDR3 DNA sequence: TGTGCCAGCAGGGTCTTCGCCGGGGAGCTGTTTTTT.

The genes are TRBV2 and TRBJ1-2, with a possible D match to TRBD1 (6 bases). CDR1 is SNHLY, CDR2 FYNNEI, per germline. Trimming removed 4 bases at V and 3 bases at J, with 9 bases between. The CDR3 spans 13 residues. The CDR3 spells CASSVQGYYGYTF. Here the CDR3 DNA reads TGTGCCAGCAGTGTACAGGGCTACTATGGCTACACCTTC. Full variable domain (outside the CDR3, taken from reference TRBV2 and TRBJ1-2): EPEVTQTPSHQVTQMGQEVILRCVPISNHLYFYWYRQILGQKVEFLVSFYNNEISEKSEIFDDQFSVERPDGSNFTLKIRSTKLEDSAMYFCASSVQGYYGYTFGSGTRLTVV.

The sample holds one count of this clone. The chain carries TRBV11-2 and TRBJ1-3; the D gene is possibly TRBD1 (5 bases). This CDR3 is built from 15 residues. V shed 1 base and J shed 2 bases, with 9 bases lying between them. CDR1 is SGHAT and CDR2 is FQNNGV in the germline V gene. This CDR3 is CASSLGRVAGNTIYF. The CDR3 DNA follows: TGTGCCAGCAGCTTAGGCAGGGTTGCTGGAAACACCATATATTTT.

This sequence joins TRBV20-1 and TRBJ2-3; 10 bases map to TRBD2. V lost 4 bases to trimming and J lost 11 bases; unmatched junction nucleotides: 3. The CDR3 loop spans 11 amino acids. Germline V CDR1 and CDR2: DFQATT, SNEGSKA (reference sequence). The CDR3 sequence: CSATSGGMQYF. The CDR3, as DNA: TGCAGTGCTACTAGCGGGGGTATGCAGTATTTT.

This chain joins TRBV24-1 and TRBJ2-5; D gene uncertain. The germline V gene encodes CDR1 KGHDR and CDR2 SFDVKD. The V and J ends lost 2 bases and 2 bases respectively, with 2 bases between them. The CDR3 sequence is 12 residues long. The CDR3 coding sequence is TGTGCCACCAGTGATTCGCAAGAGACCCAGTACTTC. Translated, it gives CATSDSQETQYF.

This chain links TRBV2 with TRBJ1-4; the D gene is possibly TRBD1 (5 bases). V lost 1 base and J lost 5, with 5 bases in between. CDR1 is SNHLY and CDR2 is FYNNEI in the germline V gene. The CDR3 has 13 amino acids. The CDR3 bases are TGTGCCAGCAGTGAAGACAGGAATGAAAAACTGTTTTTT. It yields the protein CASSEDRNEKLFF.

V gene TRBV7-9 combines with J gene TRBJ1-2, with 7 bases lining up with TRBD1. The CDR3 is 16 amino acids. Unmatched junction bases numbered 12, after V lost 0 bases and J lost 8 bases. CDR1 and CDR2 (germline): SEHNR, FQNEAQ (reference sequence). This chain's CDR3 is CASSLANPGQSSGYTF. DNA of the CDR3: TGTGCCAGCAGCTTAGCCAATCCGGGACAGTCATCCGGCTACACCTTC.

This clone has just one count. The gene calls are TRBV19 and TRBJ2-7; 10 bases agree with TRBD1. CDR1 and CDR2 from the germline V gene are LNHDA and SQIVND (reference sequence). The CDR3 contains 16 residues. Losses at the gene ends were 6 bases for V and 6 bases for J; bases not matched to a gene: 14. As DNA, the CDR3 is TGTGCCAGTAGCAGCCTCGGACAGGGGGGTTTGGGCGAGCAGTACTTC. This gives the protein CASSSLGQGGLGEQYF.

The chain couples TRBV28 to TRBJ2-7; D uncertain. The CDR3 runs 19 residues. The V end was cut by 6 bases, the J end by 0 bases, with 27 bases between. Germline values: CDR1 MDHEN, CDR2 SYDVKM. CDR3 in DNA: TGTGCCAGCAGCCCCACCGGCCAGACCAATCCAAAAAGCTCCTACGAGCAGTACTTC. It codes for CASSPTGQTNPKSSYEQYF.

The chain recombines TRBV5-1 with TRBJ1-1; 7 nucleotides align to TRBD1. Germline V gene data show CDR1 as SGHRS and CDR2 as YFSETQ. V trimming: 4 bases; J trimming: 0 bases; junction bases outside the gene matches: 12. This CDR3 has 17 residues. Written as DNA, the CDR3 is TGCGCCAGCAGCCCCGGGGAGGGGGCGAAAATGAACACTGAAGCTTTCTTT. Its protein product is CASSPGEGAKMNTEAFF.

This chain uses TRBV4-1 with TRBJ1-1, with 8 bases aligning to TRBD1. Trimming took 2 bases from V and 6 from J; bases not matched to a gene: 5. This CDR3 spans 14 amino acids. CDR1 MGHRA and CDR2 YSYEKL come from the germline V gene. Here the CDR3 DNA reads TGCGCCAGCAGCCAACCGACAGGGGCACCTGAAGCTTTCTTT. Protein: CASSQPTGAPEAFF.

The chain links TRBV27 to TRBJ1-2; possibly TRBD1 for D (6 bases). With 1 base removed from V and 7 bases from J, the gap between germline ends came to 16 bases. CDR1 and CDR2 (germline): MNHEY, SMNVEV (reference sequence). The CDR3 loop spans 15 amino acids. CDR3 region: CASSLFPRQGTGYTF. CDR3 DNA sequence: TGTGCCAGCAGTTTATTCCCGAGGCAGGGGACTGGCTACACCTTC.

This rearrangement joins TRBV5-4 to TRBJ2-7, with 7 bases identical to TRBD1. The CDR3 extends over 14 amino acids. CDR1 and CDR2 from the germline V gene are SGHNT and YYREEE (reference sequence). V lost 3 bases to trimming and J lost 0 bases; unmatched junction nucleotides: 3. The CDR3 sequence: CASSYGQVSYEQYF. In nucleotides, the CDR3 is TGTGCCAGCAGCTACGGACAGGTCTCCTACGAGCAGTACTTC.

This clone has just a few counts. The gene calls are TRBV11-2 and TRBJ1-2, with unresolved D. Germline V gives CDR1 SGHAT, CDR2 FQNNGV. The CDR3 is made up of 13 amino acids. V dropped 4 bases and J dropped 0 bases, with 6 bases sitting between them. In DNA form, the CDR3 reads TGTGCCAGCAGCTGGGCCTCTAACTATGGCTACACCTTC. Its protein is CASSWASNYGYTF.

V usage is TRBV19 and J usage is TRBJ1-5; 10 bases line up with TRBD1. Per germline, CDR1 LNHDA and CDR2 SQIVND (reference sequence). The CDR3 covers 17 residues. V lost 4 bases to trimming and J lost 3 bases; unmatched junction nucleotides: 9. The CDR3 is CASSTLPGQGFNQPQHF. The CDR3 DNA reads TGTGCCAGTAGTACTCTGCCGGGACAGGGGTTCAATCAGCCCCAGCATTTT. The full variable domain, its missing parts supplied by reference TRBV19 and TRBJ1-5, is DGGITQSPKYLFRKEGQNVTLSCEQNLNHDAMYWYRQDPGQGLRLIYYSQIVNDFQKGDIAEGYSVSREKKESFPLTVTSAQKNPTAFYLCASSTLPGQGFNQPQHFGDGTRLSIL.

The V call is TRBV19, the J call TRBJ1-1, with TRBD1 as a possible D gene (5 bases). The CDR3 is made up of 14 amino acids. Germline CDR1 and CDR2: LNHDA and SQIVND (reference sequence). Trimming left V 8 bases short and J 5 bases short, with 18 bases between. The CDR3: CASGPAGGVTEAFF. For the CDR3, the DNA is TGTGCCAGTGGTCCAGCTGGGGGTGTGACTGAAGCTTTCTTT.

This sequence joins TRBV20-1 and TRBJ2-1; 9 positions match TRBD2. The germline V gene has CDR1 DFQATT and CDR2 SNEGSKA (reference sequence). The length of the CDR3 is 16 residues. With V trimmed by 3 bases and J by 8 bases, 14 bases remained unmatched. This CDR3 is CSASPSGLAHEDEQFF. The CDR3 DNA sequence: TGCAGTGCTAGTCCATCGGGACTAGCACATGAAGATGAGCAGTTCTTC.

The CDR3 DNA sequence: TGTGCCACCAGCCCCGCCAGGGGGGGCTTCTATGGCTACACCTTC. This codes for CATSPARGGFYGYTF. The chain recombines TRBV24-1 with TRBJ1-2; 7 nucleotides match TRBD1. Germline V CDR1 and CDR2: KGHDR, SFDVKD. The ends lost 7 bases at V and 4 bases at J; junction bases unmatched: 11. CDR3 length: 15 residues.

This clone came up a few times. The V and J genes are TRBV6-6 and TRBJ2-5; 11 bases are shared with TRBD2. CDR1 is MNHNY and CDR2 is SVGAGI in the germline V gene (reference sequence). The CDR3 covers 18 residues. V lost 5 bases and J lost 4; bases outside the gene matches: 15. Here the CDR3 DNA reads TGTGCCAGCAGTCCTCGGGTAGCGGGGGGGCGAGATCGAGAGACCCAGTACTTC. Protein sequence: CASSPRVAGGRDRETQYF.

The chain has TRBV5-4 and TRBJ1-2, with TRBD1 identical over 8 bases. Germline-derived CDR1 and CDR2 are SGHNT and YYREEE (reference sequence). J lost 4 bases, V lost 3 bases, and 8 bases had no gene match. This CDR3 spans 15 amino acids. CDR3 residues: CASSSGTGNGYGYTF. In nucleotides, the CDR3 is TGTGCCAGCAGCTCGGGGACAGGCAATGGCTATGGCTACACCTTC.

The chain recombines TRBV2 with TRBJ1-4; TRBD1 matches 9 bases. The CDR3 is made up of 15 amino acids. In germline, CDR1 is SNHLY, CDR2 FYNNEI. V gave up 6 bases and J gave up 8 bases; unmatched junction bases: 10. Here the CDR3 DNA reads TGTGCCAGCAGGGGCGGGACAGGGAGAGTGGAAAAACTGTTTTTT. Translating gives CASRGGTGRVEKLFF.

The CDR3 region has the DNA TGTGCCAGCAGTTCCCCCTCAGTTGCGGGGGTCCCTGAAGCTTTCTTT. It specifies CASSSPSVAGVPEAFF. The chain uses TRBV28 and TRBJ1-1; maybe TRBD1 (5 bases). The V and J ends lost 4 bases and 6 bases respectively, with 21 bases between them. The CDR3 loop spans 16 amino acids. Germline assignment: CDR1 MDHEN and CDR2 SYDVKM.

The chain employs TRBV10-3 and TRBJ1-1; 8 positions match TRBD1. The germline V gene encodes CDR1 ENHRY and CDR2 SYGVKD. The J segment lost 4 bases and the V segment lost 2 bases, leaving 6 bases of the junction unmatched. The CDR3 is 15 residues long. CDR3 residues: CAISEPGQGGTEAFF. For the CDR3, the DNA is TGTGCCATCAGTGAGCCCGGACAGGGAGGCACTGAAGCTTTCTTT.

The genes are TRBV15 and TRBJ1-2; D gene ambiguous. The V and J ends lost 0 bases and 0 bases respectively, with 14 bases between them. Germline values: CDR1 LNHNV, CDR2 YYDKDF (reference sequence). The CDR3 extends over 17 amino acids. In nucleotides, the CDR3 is TGTGCCACCAGCAGAGAGGGAATCGGGGAGCCTAACTATGGCTACACCTTC. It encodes CATSREGIGEPNYGYTF.

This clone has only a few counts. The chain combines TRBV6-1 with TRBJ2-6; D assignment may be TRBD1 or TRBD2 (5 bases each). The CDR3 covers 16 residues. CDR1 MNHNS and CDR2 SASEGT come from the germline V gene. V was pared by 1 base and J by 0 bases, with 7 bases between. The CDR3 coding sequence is TGTGCCAGCAGTGAAGGTGGGGGCTCTGGGGCCAACGTCCTGACTTTC. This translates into CASSEGGGSGANVLTF.

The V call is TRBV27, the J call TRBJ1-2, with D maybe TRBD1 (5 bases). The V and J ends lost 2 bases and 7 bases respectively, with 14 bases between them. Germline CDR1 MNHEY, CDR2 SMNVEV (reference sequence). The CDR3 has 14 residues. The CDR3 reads CASSLSTGSVGYTF. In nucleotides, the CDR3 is TGTGCCAGCAGTTTAAGTACAGGTTCCGTTGGCTACACCTTC.

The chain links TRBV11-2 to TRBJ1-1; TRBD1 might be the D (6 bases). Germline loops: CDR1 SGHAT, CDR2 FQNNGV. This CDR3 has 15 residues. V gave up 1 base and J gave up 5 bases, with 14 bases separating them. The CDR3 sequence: CASSLGDKIDTEAFF. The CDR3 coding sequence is TGTGCCAGCAGCTTAGGGGACAAAATAGATACTGAAGCTTTCTTT.

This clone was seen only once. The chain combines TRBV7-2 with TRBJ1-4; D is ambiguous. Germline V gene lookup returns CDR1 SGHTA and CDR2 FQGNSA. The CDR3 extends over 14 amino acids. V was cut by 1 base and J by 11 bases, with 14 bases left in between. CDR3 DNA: TGTGCCAGCAGCTTAGACGGCTCAGGATCGAAACTGTTTTTT. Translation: CASSLDGSGSKLFF. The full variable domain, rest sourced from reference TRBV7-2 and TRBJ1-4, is GAGVSQSPSNKVTEKGKDVELRCDPISGHTALYWYRQSLGQGLEFLIYFQGNSAPDKSGLPSDRFSAERTGGSVSTLTIQRTQQEDSAVYLCASSLDGSGSKLFFGSGTQLSVL.

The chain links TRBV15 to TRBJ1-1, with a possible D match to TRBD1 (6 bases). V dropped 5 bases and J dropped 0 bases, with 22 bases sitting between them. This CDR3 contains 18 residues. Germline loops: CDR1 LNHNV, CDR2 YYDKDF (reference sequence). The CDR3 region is CATSGGRGTGRMNTEAFF. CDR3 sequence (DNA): TGTGCCACCAGCGGGGGCAGAGGAACCGGCCGAATGAACACTGAAGCTTTCTTT.

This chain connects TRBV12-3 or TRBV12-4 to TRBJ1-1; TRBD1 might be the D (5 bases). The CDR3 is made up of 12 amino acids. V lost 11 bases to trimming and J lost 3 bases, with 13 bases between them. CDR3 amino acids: CASRWGDTEAFF. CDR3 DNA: TGTGCCTCCCGGTGGGGGGACACTGAAGCTTTCTTT.